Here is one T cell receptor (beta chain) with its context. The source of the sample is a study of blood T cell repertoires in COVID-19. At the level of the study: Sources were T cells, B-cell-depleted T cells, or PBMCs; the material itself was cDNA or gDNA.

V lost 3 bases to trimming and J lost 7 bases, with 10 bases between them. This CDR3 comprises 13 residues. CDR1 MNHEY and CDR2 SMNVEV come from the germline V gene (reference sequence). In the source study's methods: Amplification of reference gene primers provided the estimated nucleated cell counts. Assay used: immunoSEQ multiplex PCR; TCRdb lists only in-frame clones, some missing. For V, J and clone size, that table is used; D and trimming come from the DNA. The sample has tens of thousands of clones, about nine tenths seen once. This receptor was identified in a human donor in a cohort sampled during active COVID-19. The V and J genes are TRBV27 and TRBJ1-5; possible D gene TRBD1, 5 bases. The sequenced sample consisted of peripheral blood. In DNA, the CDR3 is TGTGCCAGCAGTTTGGACATTTTCCAGCCCCAGCATTTT. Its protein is CASSLDIFQPQHF.